What follows describes a single TCR beta chain. The data were obtained in a study of T cell changes during pregnancy in multiple sclerosis. Measured with immunoSEQ multiplex PCR; TCRdb has only the in-frame clones, and not every one. Here the sample spans 30,000 to 40,000 clones, around 93% being singletons. Trimming at V came to 1 base and at J to 0 bases, leaving 6 bases not matched to a gene. The CDR3 runs 16 residues. CDR1 is SQVTM and CDR2 is ANQGSEA in the germline V gene. V is TRBV29-1 and J is TRBJ1-1; 9 bases match TRBD1. The receptor was derived from a female donor with multiple sclerosis, enrolled in a pregnancy study. The material was CD4+ T cells from peripheral blood mononuclear cells, obtained in the second trimester of pregnancy. DNA of the CDR3: TGCAGCGTTGAAGGCAGGACAGGGGCGGTGAACACTGAAGCTTTCTTT. Amino acid sequence: CSVEGRTGAVNTEAFF.